The 28 T cell receptor beta chains below all came from one sample that was sequenced in a study of blood T cell repertoires in COVID-19. Profiling relied on immunoSEQ multiplex PCR, and the TCRdb table lists in-frame clones only, not all of them. This sample has roughly 150,000 clones; about 81% occur once, and the top ten carry approximately 4.1%. The sequencing sample was made of peripheral blood. The origin of the receptors is a woman older than 75 with acute or convalescent COVID-19.

The chain combines TRBV20-1 with TRBJ2-1; no clear D gene. The CDR3 runs 12 residues. V lost 3 bases to trimming and J lost 13 bases, with 16 bases between them. Germline assignment: CDR1 DFQATT and CDR2 SNEGSKA (reference sequence). The CDR3 region has the DNA TGCAGTGCTAGTCGGGTTCAATACCTTCAGTTCTTC. Encoded protein: CSASRVQYLQFF.

This clone has only a few counts. The chain combines TRBV3-1 (or the pseudogene TRBV3-2) with TRBJ1-1; TRBD1 matches at 9 bases. Trimming at V came to 2 bases and at J to 10 bases, leaving 11 bases not matched to a gene. This CDR3 has 15 amino acids. Germline V gene lookup returns CDR1 LGHDT and CDR2 YNNKEL (reference sequence). This CDR3 reads CASSQIFLRGQGAFF. The DNA for the CDR3 is TGTGCCAGCAGCCAAATATTTTTGCGGGGACAGGGAGCTTTCTTT.

The chain recombines TRBV5-1 with TRBJ2-3; perhaps TRBD1 as D (5 bases). The CDR3 is 14 amino acids. V lost 0 bases to trimming and J lost 2 bases, with 7 bases between them. The germline V gene has CDR1 SGHRS and CDR2 YFSETQ. CDR3 nucleotides: TGCGCCAGCAGCTTGGACAGGCCCACAGATACGCAGTATTTT. Translation gives CASSLDRPTDTQYF.

This clone was observed a handful of times. V is TRBV7-9 and J is TRBJ2-3, with D maybe TRBD2 (6 bases). CDR1 SEHNR and CDR2 FQNEAQ come from the germline V gene (reference sequence). With 6 bases removed from V and 5 bases from J, the gap between germline ends came to 18 bases. The CDR3 runs to 15 residues. CDR3 sequence: CASSPSIRAGDTQYF. The CDR3 nucleotides read TGTGCCAGCAGTCCTAGTATAAGAGCGGGAGATACGCAGTATTTT.

This sequence joins TRBV3-1 (or the pseudogene TRBV3-2) and TRBJ1-1; D is perhaps TRBD1 (6 bases). V was clipped by 2 bases and J by 1 base, with 8 bases between them. Germline CDR1 is LGHDT and CDR2 is YNNKEL (reference sequence). The CDR3 extends over 14 amino acids. In DNA form, the CDR3 reads TGTGCCAGCAGCCAACCGGGACAGAACACTGAAGCTTTCTTT. The encoded protein is CASSQPGQNTEAFF.

The table lists this clone with a count of one. The chain links TRBV19 to TRBJ1-3; the D is unclear. The CDR3 has 17 residues. Trimming removed 0 bases at V and 2 bases at J, with 14 bases between. Germline-derived CDR1 and CDR2 are LNHDA and SQIVND (reference sequence). The CDR3 nucleotides are TGTGCCAGTAGTATAGATCGAGAGGGATCGGCTGGAAACACCATATATTTT. Amino acids: CASSIDREGSAGNTIYF.

This clone was observed a handful of times. The chain links TRBV18 to TRBJ2-1; 10 nucleotides align to TRBD2. Losses at the gene ends were 3 bases for V and 8 bases for J; bases not matched to a gene: 7. The CDR3 spans 15 residues. The germline gives CDR1 KGHSH, CDR2 LQKENI. The CDR3 DNA reads as TGTGCCAGCTCACCCCTCCGGGGACTAGCGCATGAGCAGTTCTTC. Translation gives CASSPLRGLAHEQFF.

The rearrangement joins TRBV9 to TRBJ2-7; 7 nucleotides match TRBD1. This CDR3 spans 16 amino acids. CDR1 and CDR2 from the germline V gene are SGDLS and YYNGEE. V lost 5 bases, J lost 5 bases, and 16 bases stayed unmatched. The CDR3 DNA reads as TGTGCCAGCAGTAGGGGGTACTACAGGGGATCTGACGAGCAGTACTTC. Protein sequence: CASSRGYYRGSDEQYF.

This rearrangement joins TRBV7-8 to TRBJ2-3, with TRBD2 identical over 11 bases. Losses at the gene ends were 6 bases for V and 3 bases for J; bases not matched to a gene: 8. The CDR3 sequence is 16 residues long. Germline V gives CDR1 SGHVS, CDR2 FQNEAQ. CDR3 amino acids: CASSFASGRRTDTQYF. CDR3 DNA sequence: TGTGCCAGCAGTTTTGCTAGCGGGAGGAGAACAGATACGCAGTATTTT.

The CDR3 spells CASSDIPRLDTYEQYF. Written as DNA, the CDR3 is TGTGCCAGCAGTGACATCCCGCGGTTGGACACCTACGAGCAGTACTTC. This chain links TRBV2 with TRBJ2-7; weak D call: TRBD1 (5 bases). V lost 3 bases to trimming and J lost 2 bases, with 17 bases between them. The CDR3 covers 16 residues. The germline CDR1 and CDR2 sequences are SNHLY and FYNNEI.

The V gene is TRBV10-3, the J gene TRBJ1-2; D not resolved. The CDR3 contains 14 residues. The germline V gene has CDR1 ENHRY and CDR2 SYGVKD. V dropped 5 bases and J dropped 5 bases, with 15 bases sitting between them. CDR3 bases: TGTGCCATCAGTATCCGTGGAGGAATATATGGCTACACCTTC. Its protein product is CAISIRGGIYGYTF.

The chain couples TRBV6-5 to TRBJ1-6, with 7 bases lining up with TRBD1. This CDR3 region has 13 residues. Germline CDR1 is MNHEY and CDR2 is SVGAGI. The junction had 8 bases not matched to a gene; V was cut back by 9 bases and J by 9 bases. CDR3 nucleotides: TGTGCCAGTGATAGACAGGGAGGTTCACCCCTCCACTTT. Amino acid sequence: CASDRQGGSPLHF.

In DNA form, the CDR3 reads TGCGCCAGCAGCTTGGCCCGTGCTCTAGCGGGGGACGGGGAGCTGTTTTTT. It codes for CASSLARALAGDGELFF. V is TRBV5-1 and J is TRBJ2-2, with 10 nucleotides matching TRBD2. Germline V CDR1 and CDR2: SGHRS, YFSETQ. The CDR3 totals 17 residues. Trimming removed 0 bases from V and 7 bases from J; junction bases left unmatched: 9.

This clone was seen just once. The chain links TRBV10-3 to TRBJ2-2; TRBD2 aligns across 10 bases. J gave up 7 bases and V 3 bases, and 5 bases lay outside the gene matches. The CDR3 loop spans 15 amino acids. CDR1 and CDR2 from the germline V gene are ENHRY and SYGVKD. The CDR3 protein is CAISDASGSVGELFF. Here the CDR3 DNA reads TGTGCCATCAGTGATGCTAGCGGGAGTGTCGGGGAGCTGTTTTTT.

The chain combines TRBV6-5 with TRBJ1-5; 7 nucleotides line up with TRBD1. The CDR3 consists of 14 residues. The V gene end was trimmed by 4 bases and the J gene end by 5 bases; junction bases not matched to a gene: 5. Germline V CDR1 and CDR2: MNHEY, SVGAGI. In nucleotides, the CDR3 is TGTGCCAGCAGTTCAGAAGGACAGGATCAGCCCCAGCATTTT. This encodes CASSSEGQDQPQHF.

The gene calls are TRBV6-2 or TRBV6-3 and TRBJ1-2; 11 nucleotides match TRBD1. This CDR3 comprises 16 residues. With 5 bases clipped from V and 6 bases from J, the junction kept 11 bases outside the gene matches. Germline-derived CDR1 and CDR2 are MNHEY and SVGEGT. As DNA, the CDR3 is TGTGCCAGCAGTCACGACACCCCGGACAGGGGGCATGGCTACACCTTC. As protein: CASSHDTPDRGHGYTF.

This clone has only one observation. The chain combines TRBV5-7 with TRBJ1-1, with 7 positions matching TRBD1. TRBV5-7 is designated an ORF whose function remains uncertain. The CDR3 is made up of 14 amino acids. J was trimmed by 2 bases and V by 5 bases; bases with no gene match: 6. The CDR3: CASRRQGGNTEAFF. The CDR3 bases are TGTGCCAGCAGACGACAGGGTGGCAACACTGAAGCTTTCTTT.

The CDR3 reads CSASRGGTEAFF. As DNA, the CDR3 is TGCAGTGCTAGTCGGGGTGGCACTGAAGCTTTCTTT. The V gene is TRBV20-1, the J gene TRBJ1-1, with D hard to call. This CDR3 has 12 residues. Germline V lookup: CDR1 DFQATT, CDR2 SNEGSKA (reference sequence). V lost 3 bases and J lost 4, with 9 bases in between.

This chain joins TRBV2 and TRBJ2-1, with D perhaps matching TRBD1 (5 bases). V dropped 3 bases and J dropped 3 bases, with 9 bases sitting between them. Germline V CDR1 and CDR2: SNHLY, FYNNEI. CDR3 size: 14 residues. The CDR3 is CASSETAHYNEQFF. CDR3 in DNA: TGTGCCAGCAGTGAGACAGCCCACTACAATGAGCAGTTCTTC.

The J gene is TRBJ1-6, the V gene TRBV12-5; TRBD1 agrees at 8 bases. J was trimmed by 0 bases and V by 3 bases; bases with no gene match: 7. The germline gives CDR1 LGHNT, CDR2 FRNRAP. The CDR3 contains 18 residues. The CDR3 region is CASGLEDRVSSYNSPLHF. CDR3 DNA: TGTGCTAGTGGTTTAGAGGACAGGGTGAGCTCCTATAATTCACCCCTCCACTTT.

The chain carries TRBV12-3 or TRBV12-4 and TRBJ1-4, with TRBD1 as a possible D gene (6 bases). This CDR3 comprises 13 residues. V lost 4 bases and J lost 8, with 11 bases in between. Written as DNA, the CDR3 is TGTGCCAGCAGTTGGGGACATAGAGAAAAACTGTTTTTT. Amino acids: CASSWGHREKLFF.

The chain uses TRBV28 and TRBJ2-1, with TRBD2 matching 8 bases. V trimming: 0 bases; J trimming: 2 bases; junction bases outside the gene matches: 6. This CDR3 comprises 17 residues. Germline loops: CDR1 MDHEN, CDR2 SYDVKM. For the CDR3, the DNA is TGTGCCAGCAGTTTATGGGGGAGCGGGAGAGCCTACAATGAGCAGTTCTTC. As protein: CASSLWGSGRAYNEQFF.

The chain combines TRBV6-5 with TRBJ1-1; 7 nucleotides line up with TRBD1. The CDR3 covers 13 residues. Looked up from germline, CDR1 is MNHEY and CDR2 is SVGAGI. The ends lost 7 bases at V and 8 bases at J; junction bases unmatched: 10. The CDR3 here is CASTPPSGQEAFF. CDR3 DNA: TGTGCCAGCACCCCGCCTTCGGGACAGGAAGCTTTCTTT.

The chain joins TRBV15 to TRBJ2-3, with D possibly matching TRBD2 (5 bases). V lost 3 bases to trimming and J lost 2 bases, with 12 bases between them. Germline-derived CDR1 and CDR2 are LNHNV and YYDKDF (reference sequence). The CDR3 sequence is 15 residues long. The CDR3 DNA follows: TGTGCCACCAGCAGGGGAGCCAGGAACACAGATACGCAGTATTTT. Encoded protein: CATSRGARNTDTQYF.

A few counts support this clone. The rearrangement links TRBV3-1 (or the pseudogene TRBV3-2) to TRBJ2-7; D gene ambiguous. The CDR3 covers 16 residues. CDR1 and CDR2 from the germline V gene are LGHDT and YNNKEL (reference sequence). Trimming left V 0 bases short and J 0 bases short, with 12 bases between. The CDR3, as DNA: TGTGCCAGCAGCCAAGATGGAGAGCGCCCCTCCTACGAGCAGTACTTC. Translating gives CASSQDGERPSYEQYF.

J is TRBJ2-7 and V is TRBV3-1 (or the pseudogene TRBV3-2); 7 nucleotides align to TRBD1. Per germline, CDR1 LGHDT and CDR2 YNNKEL (reference sequence). The CDR3 length is 18 residues. V shed 0 bases, J shed 2 bases, and the junction held 13 bases outside the gene matches. In DNA form, the CDR3 reads TGTGCCAGCAGCCAAGACTCGAGTAGGGGGCCCTTAGCCTACGAGCAGTACTTC. Protein sequence: CASSQDSSRGPLAYEQYF.

The chain employs TRBV28 and TRBJ1-2; D possibly corresponds to TRBD1 (6 bases). In germline, CDR1 is MDHEN, CDR2 SYDVKM. The V end lost 0 bases, the J end lost 4 bases, and 18 bases lay between the germline ends. The CDR3 runs to 17 residues. CDR3 sequence: CASSLWQGPRAPYGYTF. CDR3 DNA: TGTGCCAGCAGTTTATGGCAGGGGCCCCGCGCCCCCTATGGCTACACCTTC.

V gene TRBV18 combines with J gene TRBJ2-7; D is perhaps TRBD2 (7 bases). Germline V gene lookup returns CDR1 KGHSH and CDR2 LQKENI. The V gene lost 8 bases and the J gene lost 2 bases, with 22 bases spanning the gap. CDR3 length equals 16 residues. CDR3 sequence (DNA): TGTGCCAGCCGAGGGGGGGGAGTAGGTGGAGCCTACGAGCAGTACTTC. It codes for CASRGGGVGGAYEQYF.